This TCR beta chain was obtained from a study of T-cell reconstitution after alpha-beta-depleted transplantation in children. This CDR3 is built from 15 residues. The V end lost 2 bases, the J end lost 3 bases, and 12 bases lay between the germline ends. Germline lookup yields CDR1 SGHDN and CDR2 FVKESK. TCRbeta library construction was performed incorporating unique molecular identifiers. TCRdb redid the calling of the PCR reads with MiXCR, one entry per CDR3 protein. The data hold 450,000 to 600,000 distinct CDR3 sequences, with 15% to 20% observed a single time. The sample consisted of PBMCs from the stem cell graft donor, taken from the stem cell graft. The clonotype was recovered from a human donor who donated a stem cell graft to a child with acute lymphoblastic leukemia. The chain has TRBV14 and TRBJ2-3; D is perhaps TRBD2 (6 bases). CDR3 DNA sequence: TGTGCCAGCAGCCAACCTAGCGATGGGACAGATACGCAGTATTTT. Amino acids: CASSQPSDGTDTQYF.